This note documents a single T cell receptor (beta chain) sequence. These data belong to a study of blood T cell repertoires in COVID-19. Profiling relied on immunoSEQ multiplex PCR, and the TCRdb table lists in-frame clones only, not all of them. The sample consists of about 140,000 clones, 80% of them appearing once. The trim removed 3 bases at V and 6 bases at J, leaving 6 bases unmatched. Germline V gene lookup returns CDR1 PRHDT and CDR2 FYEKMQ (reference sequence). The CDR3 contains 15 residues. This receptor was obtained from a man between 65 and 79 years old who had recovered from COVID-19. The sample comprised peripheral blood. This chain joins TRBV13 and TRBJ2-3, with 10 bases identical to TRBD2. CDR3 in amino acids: CASSFWLAGADTQYF. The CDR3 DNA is TGTGCCAGCAGCTTTTGGCTAGCGGGAGCTGATACGCAGTATTTT.